This record looks at one T cell receptor beta chain sequence and its context. The antigen remains unidentified. The sample is drawn from a study of T cell responses to AZD1222 COVID-19 vaccine. The germline gives CDR1 SNHLY, CDR2 FYNNEI. V dropped 6 bases and J dropped 5; count of bases not matched to a gene: 7. The CDR3 runs 14 residues. TCRdb's table, derived via immunoSEQ multiplex PCR, lists solely in-frame clones and lacks some. The sample yields around 140,000 clones, about 92% seen once. Study observations and caveats: There were vaccine-associated CD4 TCRs across spike, dominant at 160-218 and 743-854. Regions left unmutated in variants are reportedly the target of nearly half of spike-specific TCRs.

This clonotype was obtained from an adult who had recovered from COVID-19. The sequences come from peripheral blood, collected after recovery from COVID-19. V and J are TRBV2 and TRBJ1-5, with 7 bases fitting TRBD1. DNA for the CDR3: TGTGCCAGCAGGGCCGACAGGGATCATCAGCCCCAGCATTTT. Amino acids: CASRADRDHQPQHF.